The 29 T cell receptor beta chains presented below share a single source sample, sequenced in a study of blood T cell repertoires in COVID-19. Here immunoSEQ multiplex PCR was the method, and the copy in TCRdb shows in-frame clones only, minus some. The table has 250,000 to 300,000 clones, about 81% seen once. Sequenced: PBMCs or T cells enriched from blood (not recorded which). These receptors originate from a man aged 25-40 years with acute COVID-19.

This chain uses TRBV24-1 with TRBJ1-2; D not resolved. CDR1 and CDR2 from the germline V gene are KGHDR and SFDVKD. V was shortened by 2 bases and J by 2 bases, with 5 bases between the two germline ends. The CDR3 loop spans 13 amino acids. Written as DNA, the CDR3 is TGTGCCACCAGTGATTGGCAGAACTATGGCTACACCTTC. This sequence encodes CATSDWQNYGYTF.

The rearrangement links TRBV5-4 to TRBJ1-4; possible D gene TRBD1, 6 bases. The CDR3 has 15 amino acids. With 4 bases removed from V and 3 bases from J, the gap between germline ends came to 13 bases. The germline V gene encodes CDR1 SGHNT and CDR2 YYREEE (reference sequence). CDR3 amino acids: CASSNNRAPNEKLFF. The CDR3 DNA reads TGTGCCAGCAGCAACAACAGGGCCCCTAATGAAAAACTGTTTTTT.

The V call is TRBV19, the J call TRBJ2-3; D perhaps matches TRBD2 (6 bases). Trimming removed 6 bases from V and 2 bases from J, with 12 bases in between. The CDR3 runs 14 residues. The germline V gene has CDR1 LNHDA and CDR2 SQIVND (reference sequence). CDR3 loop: CASSGTPSTDTQYF. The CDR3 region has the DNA TGTGCCAGTAGCGGGACTCCTTCCACAGATACGCAGTATTTT.

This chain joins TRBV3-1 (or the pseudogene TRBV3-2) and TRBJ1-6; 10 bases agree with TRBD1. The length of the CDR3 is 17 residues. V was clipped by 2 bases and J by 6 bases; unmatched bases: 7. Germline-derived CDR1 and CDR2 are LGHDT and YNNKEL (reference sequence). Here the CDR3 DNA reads TGTGCCAGCAGCCAAACCCTCGGGACAGGGGCTAATTCACCCCTCCACTTT. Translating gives CASSQTLGTGANSPLHF.

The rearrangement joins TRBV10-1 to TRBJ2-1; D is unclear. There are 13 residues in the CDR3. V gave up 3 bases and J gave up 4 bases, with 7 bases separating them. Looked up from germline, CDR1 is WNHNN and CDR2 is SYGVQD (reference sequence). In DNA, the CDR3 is TGCGCCAGCAGTGACGGCGGATACAATGAGCAGTTCTTC. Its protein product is CASSDGGYNEQFF.

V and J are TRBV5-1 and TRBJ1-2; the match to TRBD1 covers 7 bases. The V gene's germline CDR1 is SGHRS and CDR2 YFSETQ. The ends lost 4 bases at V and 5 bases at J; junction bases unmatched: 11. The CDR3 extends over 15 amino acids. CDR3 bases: TGCGCCAGCAGCCCGAGTGAGACAGGGCCTTATGGCTACACCTTC. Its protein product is CASSPSETGPYGYTF.

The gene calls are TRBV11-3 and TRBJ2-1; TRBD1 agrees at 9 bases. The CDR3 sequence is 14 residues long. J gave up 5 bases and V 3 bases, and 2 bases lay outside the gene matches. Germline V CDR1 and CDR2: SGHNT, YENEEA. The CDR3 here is CASSFGDRDNEQFF. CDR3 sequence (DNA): TGTGCCAGCAGCTTTGGGGACAGGGACAATGAGCAGTTCTTC.

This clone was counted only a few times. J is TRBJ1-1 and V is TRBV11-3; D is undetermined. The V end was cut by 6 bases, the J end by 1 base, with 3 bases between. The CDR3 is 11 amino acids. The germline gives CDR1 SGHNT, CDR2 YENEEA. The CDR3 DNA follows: TGTGCCAGCAGTAGGAACACTGAAGCTTTCTTT. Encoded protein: CASSRNTEAFF.

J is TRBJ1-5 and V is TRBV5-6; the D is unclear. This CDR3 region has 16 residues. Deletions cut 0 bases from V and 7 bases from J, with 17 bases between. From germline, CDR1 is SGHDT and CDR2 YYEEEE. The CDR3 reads CASSLARENRRQPQHF. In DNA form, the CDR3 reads TGTGCCAGCAGCTTGGCTCGGGAAAACCGGCGACAGCCCCAGCATTTT.

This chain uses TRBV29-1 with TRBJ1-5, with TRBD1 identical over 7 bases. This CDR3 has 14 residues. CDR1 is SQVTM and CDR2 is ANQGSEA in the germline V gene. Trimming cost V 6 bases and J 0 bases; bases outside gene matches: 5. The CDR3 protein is CSVETGNSNQPQHF. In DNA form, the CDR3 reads TGCAGCGTCGAGACAGGGAATAGCAATCAGCCCCAGCATTTT. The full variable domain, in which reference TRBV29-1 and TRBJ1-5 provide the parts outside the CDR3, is SAVISQKPSRDICQRGTSLTIQCQVDSQVTMMFWYRQQPGQSLTLIATANQGSEATYESGFVIDKFPISRPNLTFSTLTVSNMSPEDSSIYLCSVETGNSNQPQHFGDGTRLSIL.

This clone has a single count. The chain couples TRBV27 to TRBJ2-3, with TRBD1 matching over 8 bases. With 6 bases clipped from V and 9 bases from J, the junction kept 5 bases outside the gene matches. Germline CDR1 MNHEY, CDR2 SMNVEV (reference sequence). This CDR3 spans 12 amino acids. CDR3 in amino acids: CASRQGAYTQYF. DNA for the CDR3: TGTGCCAGCAGGCAGGGGGCCTACACGCAGTATTTT.

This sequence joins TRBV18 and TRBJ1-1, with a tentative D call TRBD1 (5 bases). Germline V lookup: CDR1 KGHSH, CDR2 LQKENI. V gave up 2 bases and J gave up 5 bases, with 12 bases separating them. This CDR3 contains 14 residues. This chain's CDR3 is CASSPSQGMTEAFF. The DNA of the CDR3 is TGTGCCAGCTCACCAAGTCAGGGAATGACTGAAGCTTTCTTT. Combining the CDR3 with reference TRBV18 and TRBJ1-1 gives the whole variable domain NAGVMQNPRHLVRRRGQEARLRCSPMKGHSHVYWYRQLPEEGLKFMVYLQKENIIDESGMPKERFSAEFPKEGPSILRIQQVVRGDSAAYFCASSPSQGMTEAFFGQGTRLTVV.

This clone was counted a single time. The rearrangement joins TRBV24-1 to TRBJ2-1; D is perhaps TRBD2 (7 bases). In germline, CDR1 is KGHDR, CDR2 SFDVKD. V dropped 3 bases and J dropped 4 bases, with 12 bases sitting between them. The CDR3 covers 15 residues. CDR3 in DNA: TGTGCCACCAGTGATACCGGGGGGCTTTACAATGAGCAGTTCTTC. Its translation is CATSDTGGLYNEQFF.

The CDR3 region is CASSLGLAGSSYNEQFF. As DNA, the CDR3 is TGTGCCAGCAGCTTAGGTCTAGCGGGGAGCTCCTACAATGAGCAGTTCTTC. The chain carries TRBV11-3 and TRBJ2-1, with 9 bases aligning to TRBD2. The J segment lost 0 bases and the V segment lost 1 base, leaving 4 bases of the junction unmatched. The CDR3 loop spans 17 amino acids. Per the germline V gene, CDR1 is SGHNT and CDR2 is YENEEA.

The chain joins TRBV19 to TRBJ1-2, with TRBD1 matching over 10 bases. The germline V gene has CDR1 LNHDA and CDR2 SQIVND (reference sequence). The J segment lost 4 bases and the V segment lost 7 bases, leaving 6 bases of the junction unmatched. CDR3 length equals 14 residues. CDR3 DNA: TGTGCCAGTATGTCGGGACAGGGGTCCTATGGCTACACCTTC. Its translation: CASMSGQGSYGYTF.

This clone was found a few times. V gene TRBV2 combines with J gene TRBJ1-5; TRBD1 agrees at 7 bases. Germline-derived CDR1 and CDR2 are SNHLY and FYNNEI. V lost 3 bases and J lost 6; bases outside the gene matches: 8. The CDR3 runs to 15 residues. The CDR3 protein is CASSDVHRGSQPQHF. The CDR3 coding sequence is TGTGCCAGCAGTGATGTGCACAGGGGAAGTCAGCCCCAGCATTTT.

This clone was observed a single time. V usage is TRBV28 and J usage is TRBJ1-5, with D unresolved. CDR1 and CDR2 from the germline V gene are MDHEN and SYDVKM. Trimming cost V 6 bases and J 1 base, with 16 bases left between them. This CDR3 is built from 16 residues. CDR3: CASSPPSARSNQPQHF. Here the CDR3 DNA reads TGTGCCAGCAGCCCCCCGTCGGCGAGGAGCAATCAGCCCCAGCATTTT.

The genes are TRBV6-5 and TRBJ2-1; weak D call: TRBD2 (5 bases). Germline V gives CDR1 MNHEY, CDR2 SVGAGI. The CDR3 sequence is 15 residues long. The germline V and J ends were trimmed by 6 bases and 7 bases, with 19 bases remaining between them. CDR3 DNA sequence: TGTGCCAGCAGACGTAAGGGAGAATACACAAATGAGCAGTTCTTC. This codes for CASRRKGEYTNEQFF.

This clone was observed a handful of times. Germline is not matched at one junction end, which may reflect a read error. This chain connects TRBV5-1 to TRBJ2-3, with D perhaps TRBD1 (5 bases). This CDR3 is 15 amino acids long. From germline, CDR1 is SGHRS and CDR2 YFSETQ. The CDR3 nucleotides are TGTGCCAGCAGCTTAGGGGAACCTAGCACAGATACGCAGTATTTT. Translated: CASSLGEPSTDTQYF.

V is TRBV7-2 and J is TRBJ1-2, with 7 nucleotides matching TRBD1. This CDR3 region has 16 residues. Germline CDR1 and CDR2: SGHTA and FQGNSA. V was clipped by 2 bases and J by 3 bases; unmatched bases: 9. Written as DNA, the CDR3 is TGTGCCAGCAGCTTACCCTTTGGACAGGCGGACTATGGCTACACCTTC. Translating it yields CASSLPFGQADYGYTF.

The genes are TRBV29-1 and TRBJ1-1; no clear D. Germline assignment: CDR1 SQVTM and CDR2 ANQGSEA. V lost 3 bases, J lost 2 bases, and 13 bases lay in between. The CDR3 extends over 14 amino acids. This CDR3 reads CSVEIRASNTEAFF. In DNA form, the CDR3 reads TGCAGCGTTGAGATTAGAGCGTCCAACACTGAAGCTTTCTTT.

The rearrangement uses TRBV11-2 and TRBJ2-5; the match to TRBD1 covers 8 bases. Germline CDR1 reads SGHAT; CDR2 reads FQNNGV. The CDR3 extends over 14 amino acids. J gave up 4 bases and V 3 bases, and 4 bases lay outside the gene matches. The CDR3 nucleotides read TGTGCCAGCAGCTTCGGGACAGGCCGAGAGACCCAGTACTTC. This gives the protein CASSFGTGRETQYF. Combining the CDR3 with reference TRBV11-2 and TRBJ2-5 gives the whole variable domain EAGVAQSPRYKIIEKRQSVAFWCNPISGHATLYWYQQILGQGPKLLIQFQNNGVVDDSQLPKDRFSAERLKGVDSTLKIQPAKLEDSAVYLCASSFGTGRETQYFGPGTRLLVL.

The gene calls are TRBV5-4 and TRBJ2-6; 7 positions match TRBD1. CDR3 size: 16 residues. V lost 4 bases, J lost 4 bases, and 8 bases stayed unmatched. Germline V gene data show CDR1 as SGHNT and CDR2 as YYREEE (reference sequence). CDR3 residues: CASSRDTGDGANVLTF. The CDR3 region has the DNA TGTGCCAGCAGCCGAGATACAGGGGACGGGGCCAACGTCCTGACTTTC.

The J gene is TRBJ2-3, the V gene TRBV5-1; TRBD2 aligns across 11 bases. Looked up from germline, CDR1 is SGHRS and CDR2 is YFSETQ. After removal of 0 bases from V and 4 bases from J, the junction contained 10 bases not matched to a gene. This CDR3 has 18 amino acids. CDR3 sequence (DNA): TGCGCCAGCAGCTTGGAGCTAGCGGGGGGACTGCCGGCAGATACGCAGTATTTT. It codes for CASSLELAGGLPADTQYF.

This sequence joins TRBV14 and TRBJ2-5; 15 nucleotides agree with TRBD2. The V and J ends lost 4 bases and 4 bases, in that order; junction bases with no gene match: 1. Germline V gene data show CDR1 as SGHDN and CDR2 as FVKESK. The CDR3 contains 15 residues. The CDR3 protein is CASSRTSGRVETQYF. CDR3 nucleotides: TGTGCCAGCAGCCGGACTAGCGGGAGGGTAGAGACCCAGTACTTC. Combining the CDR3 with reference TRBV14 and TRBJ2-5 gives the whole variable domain EAGVTQFPSHSVIEKGQTVTLRCDPISGHDNLYWYRRVMGKEIKFLLHFVKESKQDESGMPNNRFLAERTGGTYSTLKVQPAELEDSGVYFCASSRTSGRVETQYFGPGTRLLVL.

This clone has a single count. CDR3 nucleotides: TGTGCCAGCAGGCCAGCCGGGACTAGCGGCCCGGCCCAGTACTTC. This encodes CASRPAGTSGPAQYF. This rearrangement joins TRBV5-5 to TRBJ2-5; 11 nucleotides match TRBD2. The CDR3 totals 15 residues. Germline V CDR1 and CDR2: SGHKS, YYEKEE (reference sequence). V shed 5 bases, J shed 9 bases, and the junction held 12 bases outside the gene matches.

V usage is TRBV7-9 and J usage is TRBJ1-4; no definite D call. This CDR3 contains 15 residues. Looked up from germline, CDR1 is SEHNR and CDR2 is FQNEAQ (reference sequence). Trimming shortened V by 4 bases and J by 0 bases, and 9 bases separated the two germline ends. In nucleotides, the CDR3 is TGTGCCAGCAGCTCCCTAATTGCAACTAATGAAAAACTGTTTTTT. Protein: CASSSLIATNEKLFF.

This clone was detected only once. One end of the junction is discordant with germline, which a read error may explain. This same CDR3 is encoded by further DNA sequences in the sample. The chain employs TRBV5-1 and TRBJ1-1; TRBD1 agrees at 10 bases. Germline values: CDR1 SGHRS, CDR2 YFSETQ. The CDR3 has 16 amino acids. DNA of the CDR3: TGTGCCAGCAGCTTGGAGACAGGGGGCTTGGGGACTGAAGCCTTCTTT. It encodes CASSLETGGLGTEAFF.

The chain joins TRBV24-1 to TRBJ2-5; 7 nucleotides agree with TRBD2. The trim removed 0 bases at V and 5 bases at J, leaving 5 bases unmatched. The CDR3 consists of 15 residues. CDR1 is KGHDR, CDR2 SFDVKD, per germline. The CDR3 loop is CATSDLREGGETQYF. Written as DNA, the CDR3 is TGTGCCACCAGTGATTTGAGGGAGGGAGGGGAGACCCAGTACTTC.